The rows below give T cell receptor beta chains drawn from one sample of a study of cytomegalovirus exposure and HLA in healthy donors. TCRdb's copy holds only in-frame clones and misses some; the assay was immunoSEQ multiplex PCR. This table holds 150,000 to 200,000 clones, around 72% found once. Sample: PBMCs. These receptors originate from a woman in her fifties or sixties in good health and CMV-seropositive. The CDR3 runs from the conserved cysteine through the conserved F or W. D genes are given only for firm matches. Size is omitted from some rows. Given values are once, few, many or a class for expanded clones.

j_call v_call clone_size d_call cdr3_nt cdr3_aa
TRBJ2-7 TRBV6-5 . . TGTGCCAGCAGTTACTCGAGGTCCTACGAGCAGTACTTC CASSYSRSYEQYF
TRBJ1-1 TRBV7-8 . . TGTGCCAGCAGCTTAGTGCAGGACACTGAAGCTTTCTTT CASSLVQDTEAFF
TRBJ2-5 TRBV5-1 . . TGCGCCAGCAGCTTTCAGGGACAACAAGAGACCCAGTACTTC CASSFQGQQETQYF
TRBJ2-1 TRBV6-5 . . TGTGCCAGCAGTTCCCTAGGGGGGCGGGGGCACAATGAGCAGTTCTTC CASSSLGGRGHNEQFF
TRBJ2-7 TRBV30 . . TGTGCCTGGCATGTCCTAGGTTTCGAGCAGTACTTC CAWHVLGFEQYF
TRBJ1-2 TRBV7-2 few TRBD1 TGTGCCAGCAGCCGACAGGGGGGATATGGCTACACCTTC CASSRQGGYGYTF
TRBJ1-1 TRBV6-5 . TRBD1 TGTGCCAGCAGTGGCGCAGACAGGGGGCCCGAAGCTTTCTTT CASSGADRGPEAFF
TRBJ2-7 TRBV18 . TRBD1 TGTGCCAGCTCACCGGGACAGCCCCGCCACGAGCAGTACTTC CASSPGQPRHEQYF
TRBJ2-3 TRBV27 . TRBD1 TGTGCCAGCAGCTCCAGGGGGTCAGATACGCAGTATTTT CASSSRGSDTQYF
TRBJ1-1 TRBV4-1 . . TGCGCCAGCAGCCAAGTTAACATGAACACTGAAGCTTTCTTT CASSQVNMNTEAFF
TRBJ2-7 TRBV9 . . TGTGCCAGCAGCGTAGTTGAGGGCGAGCAGTACTTC CASSVVEGEQYF